This entry concerns a single T cell receptor beta chain. Antigen specificity is unknown. This sample is drawn from a study of identifying expanded T cells in peripheral blood. Here immunoSEQ multiplex PCR was the method, and the copy in TCRdb shows in-frame clones only, minus some. In the table there are 45,000 to 65,000 clones, 82% of which are singletons. Whole-study results and caveats: Differentially abundant clones: approximately 1.3 between replicates, about 17 at two to three weeks, 19 to 20 at four.

V dropped 4 bases and J dropped 5; count of bases not matched to a gene: 15. The germline gives CDR1 SGHDT, CDR2 YYEEEE. The CDR3 is 17 amino acids. The material sequenced was blood. The chain joins TRBV5-6 to TRBJ2-1; 7 bases fit TRBD1. This clonotype originated in a person between 18 and 75 years old in good health. The CDR3 DNA reads as TGTGCCAGCAGCCAGATAACCGACAGGGTGGGCCACAATGAGCAGTTCTTC. Translating gives CASSQITDRVGHNEQFF.